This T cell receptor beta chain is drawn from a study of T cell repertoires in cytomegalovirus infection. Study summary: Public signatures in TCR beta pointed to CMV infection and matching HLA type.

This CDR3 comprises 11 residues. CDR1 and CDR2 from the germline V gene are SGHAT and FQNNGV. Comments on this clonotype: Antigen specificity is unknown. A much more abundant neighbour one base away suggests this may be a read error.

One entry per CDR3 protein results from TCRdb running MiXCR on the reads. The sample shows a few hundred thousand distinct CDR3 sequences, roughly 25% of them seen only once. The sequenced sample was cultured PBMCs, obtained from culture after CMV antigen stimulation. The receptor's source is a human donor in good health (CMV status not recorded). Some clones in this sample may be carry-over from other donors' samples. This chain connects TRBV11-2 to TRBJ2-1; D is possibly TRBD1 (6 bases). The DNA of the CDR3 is TGTGCCAGCAGAACAGGGCCTGAGCAGTTATTC. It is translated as CASRTGPEQLF.